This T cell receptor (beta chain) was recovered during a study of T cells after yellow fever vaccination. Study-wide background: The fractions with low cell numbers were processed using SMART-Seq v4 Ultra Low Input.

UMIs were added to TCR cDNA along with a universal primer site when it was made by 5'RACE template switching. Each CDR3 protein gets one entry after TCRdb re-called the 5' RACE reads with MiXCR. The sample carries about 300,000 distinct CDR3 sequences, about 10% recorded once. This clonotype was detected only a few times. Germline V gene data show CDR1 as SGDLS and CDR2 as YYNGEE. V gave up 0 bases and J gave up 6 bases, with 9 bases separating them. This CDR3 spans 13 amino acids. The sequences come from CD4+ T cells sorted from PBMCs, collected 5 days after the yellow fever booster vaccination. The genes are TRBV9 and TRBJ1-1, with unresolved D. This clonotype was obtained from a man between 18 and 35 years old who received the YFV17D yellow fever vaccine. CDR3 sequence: CASSVVPGSEAFF. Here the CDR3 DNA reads TGTGCCAGCAGCGTAGTTCCCGGCTCTGAAGCTTTCTTT.